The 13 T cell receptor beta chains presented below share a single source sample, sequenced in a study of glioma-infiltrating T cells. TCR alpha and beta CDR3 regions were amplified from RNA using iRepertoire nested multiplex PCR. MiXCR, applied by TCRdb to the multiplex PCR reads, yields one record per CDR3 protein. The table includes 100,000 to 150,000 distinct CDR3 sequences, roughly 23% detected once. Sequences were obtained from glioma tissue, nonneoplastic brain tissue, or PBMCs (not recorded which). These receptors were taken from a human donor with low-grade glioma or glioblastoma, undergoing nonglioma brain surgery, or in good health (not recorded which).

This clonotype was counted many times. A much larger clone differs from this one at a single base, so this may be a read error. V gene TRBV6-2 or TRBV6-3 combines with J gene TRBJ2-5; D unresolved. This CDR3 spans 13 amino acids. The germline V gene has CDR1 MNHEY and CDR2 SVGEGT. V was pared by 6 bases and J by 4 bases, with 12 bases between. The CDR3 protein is CASSGYRAETQYF. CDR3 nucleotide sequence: TGTGCCAGCAGCGGTTACCGGGCAGAGACCCAGTACTTC.

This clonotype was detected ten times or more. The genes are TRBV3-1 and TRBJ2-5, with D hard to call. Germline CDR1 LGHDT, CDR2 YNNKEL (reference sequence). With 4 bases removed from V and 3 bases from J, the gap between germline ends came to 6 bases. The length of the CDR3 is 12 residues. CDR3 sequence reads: CASSRLEETQYF. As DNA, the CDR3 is TGTGCCAGCAGCCGGCTTGAAGAGACCCAGTACTTC.

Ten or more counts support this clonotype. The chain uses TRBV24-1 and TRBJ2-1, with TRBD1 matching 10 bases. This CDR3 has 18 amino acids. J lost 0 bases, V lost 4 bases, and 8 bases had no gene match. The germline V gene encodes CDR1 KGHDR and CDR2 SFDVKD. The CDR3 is CATSEPGQGTSSYNEQFF. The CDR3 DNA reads TGTGCCACCAGTGAGCCGGGACAGGGGACTAGCTCCTACAATGAGCAGTTCTTC.

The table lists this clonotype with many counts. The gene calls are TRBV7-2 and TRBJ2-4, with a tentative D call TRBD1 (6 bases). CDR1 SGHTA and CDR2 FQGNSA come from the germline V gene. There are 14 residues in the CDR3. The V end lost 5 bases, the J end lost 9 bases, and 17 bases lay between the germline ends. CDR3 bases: TGTGCCAGCAGCCCAACTCGACAGGCGGGCATTCAGTACTTC. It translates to CASSPTRQAGIQYF.

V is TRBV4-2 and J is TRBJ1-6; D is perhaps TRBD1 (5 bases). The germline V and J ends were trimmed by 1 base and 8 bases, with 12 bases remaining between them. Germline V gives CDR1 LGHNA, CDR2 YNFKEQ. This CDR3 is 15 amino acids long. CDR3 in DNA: TGTGCCAGCAGCCAAGTTGGCAGGGAGTATTCACCCCTCCACTTT. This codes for CASSQVGREYSPLHF.

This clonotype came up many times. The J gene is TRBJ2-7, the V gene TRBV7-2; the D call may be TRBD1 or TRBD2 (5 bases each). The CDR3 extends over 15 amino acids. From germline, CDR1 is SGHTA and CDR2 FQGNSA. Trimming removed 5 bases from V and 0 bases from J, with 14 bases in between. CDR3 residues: CASSALGESSYEQYF. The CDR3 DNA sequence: TGTGCCAGCAGCGCCTTGGGGGAGAGCTCCTACGAGCAGTACTTC.

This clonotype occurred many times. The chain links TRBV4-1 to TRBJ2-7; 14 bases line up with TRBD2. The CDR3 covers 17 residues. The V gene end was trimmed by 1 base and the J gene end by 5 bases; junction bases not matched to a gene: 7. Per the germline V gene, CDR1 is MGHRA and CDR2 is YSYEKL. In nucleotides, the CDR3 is TGCGCCAGCAGCCAAGTGGGGACTAGCGGGAGTCAGAACGAGCAGTACTTC. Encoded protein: CASSQVGTSGSQNEQYF.

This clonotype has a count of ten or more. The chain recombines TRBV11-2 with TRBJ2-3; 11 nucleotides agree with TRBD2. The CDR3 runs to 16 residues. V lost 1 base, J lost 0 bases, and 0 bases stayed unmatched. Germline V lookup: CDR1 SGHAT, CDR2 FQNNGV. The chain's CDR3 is CASSLGTSGSTDTQYF. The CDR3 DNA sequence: TGTGCCAGCAGCTTAGGGACTAGCGGGAGCACAGATACGCAGTATTTT. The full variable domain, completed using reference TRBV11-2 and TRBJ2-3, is EAGVAQSPRYKIIEKRQSVAFWCNPISGHATLYWYQQILGQGPKLLIQFQNNGVVDDSQLPKDRFSAERLKGVDSTLKIQPAKLEDSAVYLCASSLGTSGSTDTQYFGPGTRLTVL.

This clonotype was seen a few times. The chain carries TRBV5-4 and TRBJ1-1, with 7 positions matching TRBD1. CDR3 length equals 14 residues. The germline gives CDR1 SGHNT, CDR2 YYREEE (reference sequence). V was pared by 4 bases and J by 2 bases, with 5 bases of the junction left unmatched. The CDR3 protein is CASSPGQHNTEAFF. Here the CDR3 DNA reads TGTGCCAGCAGCCCGGGACAGCATAACACTGAAGCTTTCTTT.

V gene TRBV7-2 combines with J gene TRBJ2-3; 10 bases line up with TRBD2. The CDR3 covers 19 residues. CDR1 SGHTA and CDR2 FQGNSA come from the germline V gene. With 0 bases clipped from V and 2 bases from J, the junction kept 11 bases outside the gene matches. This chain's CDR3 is CASSLATGLGTSVTDTQYF. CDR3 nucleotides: TGTGCCAGCAGCTTAGCGACAGGCCTCGGGACTAGCGTCACAGATACGCAGTATTTT. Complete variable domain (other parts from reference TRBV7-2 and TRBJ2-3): GAGVSQSPSNKVTEKGKDVELRCDPISGHTALYWYRQSLGQGLEFLIYFQGNSAPDKSGLPSDRFSAERTGGSVSTLTIQRTQQEDSAVYLCASSLATGLGTSVTDTQYFGPGTRLTVL.

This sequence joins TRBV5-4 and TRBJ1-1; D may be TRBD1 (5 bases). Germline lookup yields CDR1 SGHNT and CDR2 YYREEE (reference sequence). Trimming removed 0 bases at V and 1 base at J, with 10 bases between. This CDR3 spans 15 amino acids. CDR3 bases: TGTGCCAGCAGCTTGGAGGCAGGGACGAACACTGAAGCTTTCTTT. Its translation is CASSLEAGTNTEAFF.

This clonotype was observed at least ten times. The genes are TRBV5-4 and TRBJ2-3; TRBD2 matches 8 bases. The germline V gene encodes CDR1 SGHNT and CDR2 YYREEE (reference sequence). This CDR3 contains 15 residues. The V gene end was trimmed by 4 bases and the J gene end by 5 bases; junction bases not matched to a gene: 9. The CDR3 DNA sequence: TGTGCCAGCAGCACCCCAGCGGGAGCGGTAGATACGCAGTATTTT. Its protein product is CASSTPAGAVDTQYF.

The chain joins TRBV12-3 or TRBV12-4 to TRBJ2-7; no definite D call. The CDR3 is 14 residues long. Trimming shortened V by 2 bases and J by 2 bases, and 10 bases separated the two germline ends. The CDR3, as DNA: TGTGCCAGCAGTTTACTTCCAACTACCTACGAGCAGTACTTC. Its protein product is CASSLLPTTYEQYF.